A single sample is the source of the 21 T cell receptor beta chains below, sequenced in a study of T cell responses to AZD1222 COVID-19 vaccine. Only in-frame clones appear in the TCRdb table, and some are missing; sequencing was by immunoSEQ multiplex PCR. This sample yields about 120,000 clones, of which roughly 86% are seen a single time; 3% belongs to the top ten. This specimen consisted of peripheral blood, obtained 28 days after the second AZD1222 dose. The receptor set was obtained from an adult who received the AZD1222 COVID-19 vaccine.

The J gene is TRBJ2-1, the V gene TRBV15, with a tentative D call TRBD2 (6 bases). CDR1 and CDR2 from the germline V gene are LNHNV and YYDKDF (reference sequence). CDR3 length equals 16 residues. Between the trimmed V and J ends, which lost 1 base and 2 bases, there was a span of 12 bases. This chain's CDR3 is CATSRGGGVTYNEQFF. The CDR3 region has the DNA TGTGCCACCAGCAGAGGGGGCGGGGTGACCTACAATGAGCAGTTCTTC. The full variable domain, with the rest looked up from reference TRBV15 and TRBJ2-1, is DAMVIQNPRYQVTQFGKPVTLSCSQTLNHNVMYWYQQKSSQAPKLLFHYYDKDFNNEADTPDNFQSRRPNTSFCFLDIRSPGLGDTAMYLCATSRGGGVTYNEQFFGPGTRLTVL.

V usage is TRBV19 and J usage is TRBJ1-6; 7 bases agree with TRBD1. The V gene end was trimmed by 4 bases and the J gene end by 10 bases; junction bases not matched to a gene: 7. Germline CDR1 is LNHDA and CDR2 is SQIVND (reference sequence). The CDR3 sequence is 14 residues long. CDR3 residues: CASSTPTGYSPLHF. The DNA of the CDR3 is TGTGCCAGTAGTACCCCGACAGGGTACTCACCCCTCCACTTT. The full variable domain, its missing parts supplied by reference TRBV19 and TRBJ1-6, is DGGITQSPKYLFRKEGQNVTLSCEQNLNHDAMYWYRQDPGQGLRLIYYSQIVNDFQKGDIAEGYSVSREKKESFPLTVTSAQKNPTAFYLCASSTPTGYSPLHFGNGTRLTVT.

The table lists this clone with a few counts. The J gene is TRBJ1-1, the V gene TRBV30, with D hard to call. Per the germline V gene, CDR1 is GTSNPN and CDR2 is SVGIG (reference sequence). The CDR3 runs 13 residues. Trimming took off 5 bases at V and 1 base at J, with 11 bases between the two ends. The CDR3 DNA sequence: TGTGCCTGGCTGAAAAACAGGAACACTGAAGCTTTCTTT. Translated, it gives CAWLKNRNTEAFF.

This clone appeared a single time. The V and J genes are TRBV28 and TRBJ1-1; weak D call: TRBD1 (5 bases). CDR1 and CDR2 (germline): MDHEN, SYDVKM. V gave up 0 bases and J gave up 2 bases, with 10 bases separating them. This CDR3 spans 15 amino acids. The CDR3 coding sequence is TGTGCCAGCAGTTTATGGACAGAGCTTAACACTGAAGCTTTCTTT. Protein: CASSLWTELNTEAFF.

The rearrangement uses TRBV7-9 and TRBJ2-3; 8 positions match TRBD2. Germline-derived CDR1 and CDR2 are SEHNR and FQNEAQ (reference sequence). This CDR3 contains 15 residues. V lost 5 bases to trimming and J lost 1 base; unmatched junction nucleotides: 5. CDR3 sequence reads: CASSLSGGRTDTQYF. The DNA of the CDR3 is TGTGCCAGCAGCCTCAGCGGGGGCCGCACAGATACGCAGTATTTT.

This rearrangement joins TRBV6-1 to TRBJ1-6, with 8 bases that match TRBD1. The CDR3 is 15 residues long. CDR1 and CDR2 (germline): MNHNS, SASEGT. Germline trimming cut 1 base from V and 7 bases from J; bases unmatched to any gene: 3. The CDR3 reads CASSEGGTGNSPLHF. CDR3 coding DNA: TGTGCCAGCAGTGAAGGGGGGACAGGAAATTCACCCCTCCACTTT.

V gene TRBV7-2 combines with J gene TRBJ1-1, with D tentatively TRBD1 (6 bases). V was cut by 6 bases and J by 1 base, with 12 bases left in between. The V gene's germline CDR1 is SGHTA and CDR2 FQGNSA. The CDR3 is made up of 14 amino acids. In DNA, the CDR3 is TGTGCCAGCAGGATAGGGGGGCAGAACACTGAAGCTTTCTTT. This translates into CASRIGGQNTEAFF.

This clone was detected ten times or more. The chain is built from TRBV4-3 and TRBJ2-1; D is ambiguous. The CDR3 is 15 amino acids. Germline CDR1 reads LGHNA; CDR2 reads YSLEER. With 1 base removed from V and 0 bases from J, the gap between germline ends came to 7 bases. The CDR3 DNA follows: TGCGCCAGCAGCCAAGCGCCGAGCTCCTACAATGAGCAGTTCTTC. It specifies CASSQAPSSYNEQFF.

The V gene is TRBV28, the J gene TRBJ1-5; D is ambiguous. CDR1 is MDHEN and CDR2 is SYDVKM in the germline V gene. The CDR3 is 11 amino acids. Trimming removed 5 bases at V and 6 bases at J, with 5 bases between. CDR3 nucleotide sequence: TGTGCCAGCAGTGAGGGTCAGCCCCAGCATTTT. Its translation: CASSEGQPQHF.

For this clone: Distinct nucleotide sequences in the sample also encode this CDR3. V gene TRBV11-2 combines with J gene TRBJ2-7; D is uncertain. The CDR3 sequence is 11 residues long. The V end was cut by 1 base, the J end by 3 bases, with 1 base between. Germline V gene data show CDR1 as SGHAT and CDR2 as FQNNGV. The CDR3: CASSLVYEQYF. The CDR3 nucleotides read TGTGCCAGCAGCTTAGTCTACGAGCAGTACTTC.

The chain joins TRBV7-2 to TRBJ2-1, with D perhaps matching TRBD1 or TRBD2 (5 bases each). In germline, CDR1 is SGHTA, CDR2 FQGNSA. The CDR3 runs 16 residues. Trimming took 5 bases from V and 9 from J, leaving 23 bases between them. Written as DNA, the CDR3 is TGTGCCAGCAGCCCGGGGCTACGGTCCTTCTCGGGTGAGCAGTTCTTC. Its protein is CASSPGLRSFSGEQFF.

The V call is TRBV11-3, the J call TRBJ1-1; D might be TRBD1 (6 bases). Germline CDR1 reads SGHNT; CDR2 reads YENEEA. Trimming took 4 bases from V and 1 from J, leaving 10 bases between them. This CDR3 spans 14 amino acids. The CDR3: CASSWGQRNTEAFF. CDR3 nucleotide sequence: TGTGCCAGCAGCTGGGGACAACGGAACACTGAAGCTTTCTTT.

This clone was detected once. The CDR3 loop reads CASSLQRGGFETQYF. The CDR3 DNA is TGCGCCAGCAGCCTCCAGCGGGGGGGGTTCGAGACCCAGTACTTC. This chain joins TRBV4-3 and TRBJ2-5; TRBD2 matches at 10 bases. Trimming took 4 bases from V and 5 from J; bases not matched to a gene: 7. The CDR3 has 15 amino acids. CDR1 and CDR2 (germline): LGHNA, YSLEER.

The chain couples TRBV3-1 (or the pseudogene TRBV3-2) to TRBJ2-5; 7 bases are a match to TRBD1. The V gene's germline CDR1 is LGHDT and CDR2 YNNKEL (reference sequence). This CDR3 is 13 amino acids long. Trimming at V came to 2 bases and at J to 8 bases, leaving 5 bases not matched to a gene. In DNA form, the CDR3 reads TGTGCCAGCAGCCAAACTCAGGGGGATACCCAGTACTTC. This codes for CASSQTQGDTQYF.

This chain uses TRBV6-5 with TRBJ2-2; the D gene is possibly TRBD2 (5 bases). V gave up 8 bases and J gave up 5 bases, with 18 bases separating them. The CDR3 has 15 amino acids. The germline gives CDR1 MNHEY, CDR2 SVGAGI. This CDR3 reads CASQVIGPGTGELFF. CDR3 DNA sequence: TGTGCCAGCCAAGTTATCGGGCCGGGGACCGGGGAGCTGTTTTTT.

This clone was counted a single time. The rearrangement links TRBV19 to TRBJ1-2; the match to TRBD1 covers 8 bases. V shed 4 bases and J 8 bases; nucleotides not matched to a gene: 15. Germline CDR1 LNHDA, CDR2 SQIVND (reference sequence). The CDR3 covers 16 residues. This chain's CDR3 is CASSTRRSGTGDGYTF. CDR3 nucleotides: TGTGCCAGTAGTACGCGCCGATCCGGGACAGGCGACGGCTACACCTTC.

The chain has TRBV15 and TRBJ1-5, with 8 bases that match TRBD1. CDR1 and CDR2 from the germline V gene are LNHNV and YYDKDF (reference sequence). V trimming: 0 bases; J trimming: 6 bases; junction bases outside the gene matches: 7. The CDR3 has 16 residues. Here the CDR3 DNA reads TGTGCCACCAGCAGAGATTCAGGGGGCGCGGGTCAGCCCCAGCATTTT. It specifies CATSRDSGGAGQPQHF.

This clone was seen just once. V usage is TRBV4-3 and J usage is TRBJ1-1; D is unresolved. Germline lookup yields CDR1 LGHNA and CDR2 YSLEER. The CDR3 has 14 residues. V shed 1 base and J shed 5 bases, with 11 bases lying between them. CDR3 sequence (DNA): TGCGCCAGCAGCCAAGGAGATTCCCGGACTGAAGCTTTCTTT. Residues: CASSQGDSRTEAFF.

This chain uses TRBV3-1 (or the pseudogene TRBV3-2) with TRBJ2-3; the match to TRBD1 covers 9 bases. The CDR3 has 17 amino acids. Germline CDR1 LGHDT, CDR2 YNNKEL (reference sequence). V shed 3 bases and J 0 bases; nucleotides not matched to a gene: 7. The CDR3 reads CASSQETGGASTDTQYF. Here the CDR3 DNA reads TGTGCCAGCAGCCAGGAGACAGGGGGGGCTAGCACAGATACGCAGTATTTT.

This clone is a singleton in its sample. The chain links TRBV29-1 to TRBJ1-2; the D is unclear. CDR3 size: 11 residues. Germline V gives CDR1 SQVTM, CDR2 ANQGSEA. Trimming shortened V by 1 base and J by 6 bases, and 6 bases separated the two germline ends. The CDR3 DNA reads TGCAGCGTTGAAGTGCTAAATGGCTACACCTTC. Protein: CSVEVLNGYTF.

The genes are TRBV19 and TRBJ2-2; TRBD2 is a possible D gene (6 bases). The germline CDR1 and CDR2 sequences are LNHDA and SQIVND (reference sequence). The CDR3 has 18 residues. V lost 3 bases, J lost 2 bases, and 19 bases lay in between. The CDR3 DNA reads as TGTGCCAGTAGTATGCGGGGTCAACTTCTTGTAAACACCGGGGAGCTGTTTTTT. It codes for CASSMRGQLLVNTGELFF.